This T cell receptor beta chain was observed in a study of tumor-infiltrating lymphocytes in primary liver carcinoma. RNA isolated from unsorted whole blood supplied the blood RNA, with germline DNA also extracted. Constant-region priming of approximately 0.55 ug total RNA yielded TCR beta cDNA. Three nested multiplex PCR rounds, a slightly modified ARM-PCR, produced the libraries for TCR beta. With TRBV1-TRBV30 forward primers and a C-beta reverse primer, the first two PCR rounds were run for nine to eleven cycles each. One entry per CDR3 protein results from TCRdb running MiXCR on the multiplex PCR reads. The repertoire holds approximately 300,000 distinct CDR3 sequences, 65% seen once, with approximately 9.4% in the top ten. The CDR3 runs to 15 residues. Looked up from germline, CDR1 is WNHNN and CDR2 is SYGVQD (reference sequence).

The sequence came from a man in his forties with primary liver carcinoma and hepatitis B virus infection. The genes are TRBV10-1 and TRBJ2-3, with 9 bases aligning to TRBD2. The sequenced sample consisted of peripheral blood. In DNA, the CDR3 is TGCCGCAGCAGAGCTAGCGGGGCTAGCACAGATACGCAGTATTTT. It yields the protein CRSRASGASTDTQYF.